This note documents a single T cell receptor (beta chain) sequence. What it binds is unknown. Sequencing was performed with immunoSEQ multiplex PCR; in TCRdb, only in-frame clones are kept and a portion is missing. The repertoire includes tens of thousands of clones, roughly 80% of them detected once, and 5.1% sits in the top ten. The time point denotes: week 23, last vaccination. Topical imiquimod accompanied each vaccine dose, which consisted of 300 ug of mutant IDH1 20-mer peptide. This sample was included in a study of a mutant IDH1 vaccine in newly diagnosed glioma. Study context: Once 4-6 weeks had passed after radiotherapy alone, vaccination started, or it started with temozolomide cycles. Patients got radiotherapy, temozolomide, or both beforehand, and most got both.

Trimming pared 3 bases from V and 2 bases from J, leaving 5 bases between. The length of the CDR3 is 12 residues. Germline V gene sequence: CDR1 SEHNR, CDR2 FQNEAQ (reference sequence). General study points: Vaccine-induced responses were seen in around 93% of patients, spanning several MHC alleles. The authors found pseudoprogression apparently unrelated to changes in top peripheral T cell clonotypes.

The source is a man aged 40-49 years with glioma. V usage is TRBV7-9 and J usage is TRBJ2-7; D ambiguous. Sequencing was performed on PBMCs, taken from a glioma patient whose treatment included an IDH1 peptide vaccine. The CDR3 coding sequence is TGTGCCAGCAGCTTGGTCCCCTACGAGCAGTACTTC. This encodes CASSLVPYEQYF.